This TCR beta chain was observed in a study of OX40 agonist ivuxolimab in advanced cancers. Study at large: Checkpoint inhibitors had been given previously to about 40% of patients.

Trimming cost V 2 bases and J 6 bases, with 16 bases left between them. The germline V gene encodes CDR1 SGHDN and CDR2 FVKESK. The CDR3 is 15 amino acids. The count of this clone is one. Profiled with immunoSEQ multiplex PCR; TCRdb holds only in-frame clones, not every one. The sample shows 120,000 or so clones, approximately 89% of them seen only once. This chain uses TRBV14 with TRBJ1-1; tentatively, D is TRBD1 (6 bases). The TCR was taken from an adult with an advanced solid tumor such as melanoma, head and neck, liver or kidney cancer. This material consisted of CD4+ or CD8+ T cells sorted from blood, taken in a trial of the OX40 agonist ivuxolimab. The CDR3 sequence is CASSQTDRREAEAFF. In nucleotides, the CDR3 is TGTGCCAGCAGCCAAACAGACAGGAGAGAGGCTGAAGCTTTCTTT.